Listed here are 30 T cell receptor beta chains from one sample, sequenced in a study of graft-versus-host responses after intestinal transplantation. Their cognate antigens are unknown. The method was immunoSEQ multiplex PCR; TCRdb's version includes in-frame clones alone and lacks a portion of them. The repertoire holds about 110,000 clones, with 87% as singletons. Specimen: unstimulated CD4+ T cells sorted from spleen or lymph node cells, collected before transplant. All receptors derive from a human donor who was the organ donor for an intestinal transplant.

CDR3 amino acids: CASSSDTSRTEAFF. The DNA of the CDR3 is TGCGCCAGCAGCTCGGACACCTCGCGGACTGAAGCTTTCTTT. This rearrangement joins TRBV5-1 to TRBJ1-1, with a tentative D call TRBD1 (5 bases). Germline CDR1 reads SGHRS; CDR2 reads YFSETQ. The CDR3 length is 14 residues. V lost 3 bases and J lost 5, with 14 bases in between. The full variable domain, in which reference TRBV5-1 and TRBJ1-1 provide the parts outside the CDR3, is KAGVTQTPRYLIKTRGQQVTLSCSPISGHRSVSWYQQTPGQGLQFLFEYFSETQRNKGNFPGRFSGRQFSNSRSEMNVSTLELGDSALYLCASSSDTSRTEAFFGQGTRLTVV.

The V and J genes are TRBV5-5 and TRBJ2-7; possibly TRBD1 or TRBD2 for D (5 bases each). V was trimmed by 4 bases and J by 3 bases, leaving 17 bases between them. The CDR3 covers 15 residues. The germline CDR1 and CDR2 sequences are SGHKS and YYEKEE (reference sequence). The CDR3 reads CASSRRRERFYEQYF. CDR3 nucleotide sequence: TGTGCCAGCAGCCGTCGCAGGGAGAGGTTCTACGAGCAGTACTTC. Together with reference TRBV5-5 and TRBJ2-7, the CDR3 gives the full variable domain: DAGVTQSPTHLIKTRGQQVTLRCSPISGHKSVSWYQQVLGQGPQFIFQYYEKEERGRGNFPDRFSARQFPNYSSELNVNALLLGDSALYLCASSRRRERFYEQYFGPGTRLTVT.

This chain uses TRBV15 with TRBJ1-2; TRBD1 matches 7 bases. CDR1 and CDR2 from the germline V gene are LNHNV and YYDKDF (reference sequence). This CDR3 spans 16 amino acids. Losses at the gene ends were 1 base for V and 4 bases for J; bases not matched to a gene: 9. The CDR3: CATSRVRGPDGYGYTF. The DNA of the CDR3 is TGTGCCACCAGCAGAGTTAGGGGGCCCGACGGCTATGGCTACACCTTC.

The gene calls are TRBV7-9 and TRBJ1-6, with D uncertain. Trimming left V 3 bases short and J 5 bases short, with 5 bases between. CDR3 length: 13 residues. Germline V CDR1 and CDR2: SEHNR, FQNEAQ (reference sequence). CDR3 nucleotide sequence: TGTGCCAGCAGCTTCGGGAATAATTCACCCCTCCACTTT. As protein: CASSFGNNSPLHF.

This chain connects TRBV15 to TRBJ1-2, with D unresolved. The V gene lost 0 bases and the J gene lost 1 base, with 6 bases spanning the gap. Germline V gives CDR1 LNHNV, CDR2 YYDKDF (reference sequence). This CDR3 is 14 amino acids long. CDR3 region: CATSRETINYGYTF. As DNA, the CDR3 is TGTGCCACCAGCAGAGAAACCATTAACTATGGCTACACCTTC.

The chain uses TRBV19 and TRBJ1-2, with a weak D call TRBD1 (5 bases). With 7 bases removed from V and 7 bases from J, the gap between germline ends came to 22 bases. The length of the CDR3 is 15 residues. In germline, CDR1 is LNHDA, CDR2 SQIVND (reference sequence). Here the CDR3 reads CASTPPGHSVTGYTF. The CDR3 DNA reads TGTGCCAGTACCCCACCGGGGCATTCGGTAACTGGCTACACCTTC.

The chain carries TRBV5-6 and TRBJ2-7, with 7 bases fitting TRBD1. Germline V lookup: CDR1 SGHDT, CDR2 YYEEEE. The trim removed 3 bases at V and 7 bases at J, leaving 7 bases unmatched. The CDR3 is made up of 13 amino acids. CDR3 bases: TGTGCCAGCAGCTGGGACATCAGGGGGGAGCAGTACTTC. Translation: CASSWDIRGEQYF.

The chain employs TRBV18 and TRBJ2-2; no clear D. Trimming shortened V by 1 base and J by 0 bases, and 9 bases separated the two germline ends. Germline V gene sequence: CDR1 KGHSH, CDR2 LQKENI. This CDR3 contains 16 residues. This chain's CDR3 is CASSPRSGSNTGELFF. CDR3 nucleotides: TGTGCCAGCTCACCACGGTCCGGGTCGAACACCGGGGAGCTGTTTTTT.

The rearrangement links TRBV5-4 to TRBJ2-7; D may correspond to TRBD1 or TRBD2 (5 bases each). CDR3 length equals 13 residues. Germline assignment: CDR1 SGHNT and CDR2 YYREEE (reference sequence). Trimming removed 1 base from V and 3 bases from J, with 8 bases in between. This CDR3 reads CASSLSGGYEQYF. The CDR3 nucleotides are TGTGCCAGCAGCTTGTCTGGGGGCTACGAGCAGTACTTC.

V and J are TRBV2 and TRBJ2-5, with 9 bases lining up with TRBD2. J gave up 4 bases and V 3 bases, and 9 bases lay outside the gene matches. The CDR3 has 16 amino acids. Germline values: CDR1 SNHLY, CDR2 FYNNEI. CDR3 nucleotide sequence: TGTGCCAGCAGTGACGGTAGCGGGGGCCGGGGAGAGACCCAGTACTTC. Translated, it gives CASSDGSGGRGETQYF.

The V call is TRBV11-3, the J call TRBJ2-5; D ambiguous. CDR3 length: 19 amino acids. Germline V CDR1 and CDR2: SGHNT, YENEEA. V lost 3 bases and J 5 bases, leaving 28 bases between the germline ends. The CDR3 region is CASSFLNPSRARVRETQYF. The CDR3 bases are TGTGCCAGCAGCTTTCTCAACCCCTCTCGGGCCCGAGTGAGGGAGACCCAGTACTTC.

J is TRBJ1-3 and V is TRBV28, with a weak D call TRBD1 (6 bases). The CDR3 is 18 amino acids. V was pared by 3 bases and J by 0 bases, with 18 bases between. Germline lookup yields CDR1 MDHEN and CDR2 SYDVKM. This chain's CDR3 is CASSFQGRWGHSGNTIYF. The CDR3 DNA reads TGTGCCAGCAGTTTTCAGGGGCGATGGGGGCACTCTGGAAACACCATATATTTT.

The chain uses TRBV18 and TRBJ2-7; D remains unclear. The CDR3 is 16 residues long. From germline, CDR1 is KGHSH and CDR2 LQKENI. The V end lost 3 bases, the J end lost 6 bases, and 21 bases lay between the germline ends. CDR3 amino acids: CASSPRFGPGGSEQYF. In nucleotides, the CDR3 is TGTGCCAGCTCACCGCGGTTCGGCCCAGGCGGTAGCGAGCAGTACTTC.

The chain combines TRBV9 with TRBJ2-5; 7 nucleotides match TRBD1. The CDR3 sequence is 14 residues long. CDR1 SGDLS and CDR2 YYNGEE come from the germline V gene. The V and J ends lost 4 bases and 1 base, in that order; junction bases with no gene match: 4. CDR3 DNA sequence: TGTGCCAGCAGCTCGGGACAGAGCCAAGAGACCCAGTACTTC. Encoded protein: CASSSGQSQETQYF.

Comment on this clone: At one of its ends the junction is not consistent with the germline gene, which may arise from a read error. Other DNA sequences in this sample translate to the same CDR3. V gene TRBV11-1 combines with J gene TRBJ2-5; 8 nucleotides match TRBD1. The length of the CDR3 is 15 residues. The V gene's germline CDR1 is SGHAT and CDR2 FQDESV (reference sequence). CDR3: CASSLPRGRRETQYF. As DNA, the CDR3 is TGCGCCAGCAGCTTACCCAGGGGGCGGCGGGAGACCCAGTACTTC.

V gene TRBV29-1 combines with J gene TRBJ2-1; D could derive from TRBD1 or TRBD2 (5 bases each). Per the germline V gene, CDR1 is SQVTM and CDR2 is ANQGSEA. V dropped 5 bases and J dropped 4 bases, with 18 bases sitting between them. CDR3 length: 15 residues. CDR3 residues: CSVLGGQGTYNEQFF. The CDR3 DNA reads as TGCAGCGTTTTAGGAGGCCAGGGAACTTACAATGAGCAGTTCTTC.

This rearrangement joins TRBV5-4 to TRBJ2-1; 12 nucleotides align to TRBD2. V lost 0 bases, J lost 9 bases, and 13 bases stayed unmatched. Germline loops: CDR1 SGHNT, CDR2 YYREEE (reference sequence). The length of the CDR3 is 18 residues. The CDR3 sequence: CASSLAAVTSGRRSEQFF. The CDR3 bases are TGTGCCAGCAGCTTGGCCGCTGTAACTAGCGGGAGGAGGAGTGAGCAGTTCTTC. Full variable domain (rest looked up from reference TRBV5-4 and TRBJ2-1): ETGVTQSPTHLIKTRGQQVTLRCSSQSGHNTVSWYQQALGQGPQFIFQYYREEENGRGNFPPRFSGLQFPNYSSELNVNALELDDSALYLCASSLAAVTSGRRSEQFFGPGTRLTVL.

This rearrangement joins TRBV9 to TRBJ2-3, with D tentatively TRBD2 (6 bases). The CDR3 totals 16 residues. CDR1 and CDR2 from the germline V gene are SGDLS and YYNGEE. V gave up 4 bases and J gave up 2 bases, with 17 bases separating them. For the CDR3, the DNA is TGTGCCAGCAGCTACCACGGGACTGGATCCACAGATACGCAGTATTTT. It encodes CASSYHGTGSTDTQYF.

The V gene is TRBV11-2, the J gene TRBJ1-1, with D possibly matching TRBD1 (5 bases). Trimming cost V 0 bases and J 4 bases, with 15 bases left between them. CDR1 and CDR2 (germline): SGHAT, FQNNGV. The CDR3 totals 16 residues. The CDR3 reads CASSLDQGKGPTEAFF. In DNA, the CDR3 is TGTGCCAGCAGCTTAGATCAGGGTAAGGGGCCCACTGAAGCTTTCTTT.

The chain recombines TRBV2 with TRBJ2-5, with 8 bases matching TRBD2. Germline loops: CDR1 SNHLY, CDR2 FYNNEI. J was trimmed by 4 bases and V by 8 bases; bases with no gene match: 9. There are 14 residues in the CDR3. CDR3 in DNA: TGTGCCAGCGACCCGGGAAGCGGGAGAGAGACCCAGTACTTC. Its protein product is CASDPGSGRETQYF.

J is TRBJ2-1 and V is TRBV18; 8 positions agree with TRBD2. In germline, CDR1 is KGHSH, CDR2 LQKENI. The CDR3 has 15 residues. V lost 1 base and J lost 5; bases outside the gene matches: 4. This chain's CDR3 is CASSPLFGRDNEQFF. The CDR3 DNA follows: TGTGCCAGCTCACCACTTTTCGGGAGGGACAATGAGCAGTTCTTC. Together with reference TRBV18 and TRBJ2-1, the CDR3 gives the full variable domain: NAGVMQNPRHLVRRRGQEARLRCSPMKGHSHVYWYRQLPEEGLKFMVYLQKENIIDESGMPKERFSAEFPKEGPSILRIQQVVRGDSAAYFCASSPLFGRDNEQFFGPGTRLTVL.

This chain joins TRBV28 and TRBJ1-3; D gene uncertain. This CDR3 comprises 15 residues. The V gene lost 6 bases and the J gene lost 0 bases, with 12 bases spanning the gap. Germline V gene sequence: CDR1 MDHEN, CDR2 SYDVKM. The CDR3, as DNA: TGTGCCAGCAGGCTTGAAGGGAGCTCTGGAAACACCATATATTTT. Its protein is CASRLEGSSGNTIYF.

The chain recombines TRBV11-1 with TRBJ2-5, with TRBD2 matching over 8 bases. The CDR3 sequence is 14 residues long. The V segment lost 5 bases and the J segment 3 bases; nucleotides outside the gene matches: 5. CDR1 and CDR2 from the germline V gene are SGHAT and FQDESV (reference sequence). CDR3 bases: TGTGCCAGCAGCGTGGGCGGGGGGAAAGAGACCCAGTACTTC. Its translation: CASSVGGGKETQYF.

As DNA, the CDR3 is TGTGCCAGCAAAGTTCGGGGGAGCTCCTACGAGCAGTACTTC. This sequence encodes CASKVRGSSYEQYF. The chain employs TRBV6-1 and TRBJ2-7; maybe TRBD2 (6 bases). CDR1 MNHNS and CDR2 SASEGT come from the germline V gene. The V gene lost 7 bases and the J gene lost 0 bases, with 13 bases spanning the gap. The CDR3 has 14 amino acids.

The chain employs TRBV20-1 and TRBJ1-1; the D is unclear. Germline CDR1 DFQATT, CDR2 SNEGSKA (reference sequence). V was trimmed by 7 bases and J by 5 bases, leaving 11 bases between them. This CDR3 region has 11 residues. The CDR3 protein is CSVTYVTEAFF. The CDR3, as DNA: TGCAGTGTTACCTATGTAACTGAAGCTTTCTTT.

This sequence joins TRBV2 and TRBJ1-6, with no clear D. CDR3 length: 13 residues. Trimming removed 6 bases from V and 3 bases from J, with 6 bases in between. Germline V gene lookup returns CDR1 SNHLY and CDR2 FYNNEI. The CDR3, as DNA: TGTGCCAGCAGGTCCTACTATAATTCACCCCTCCACTTT. It is translated as CASRSYYNSPLHF.

The chain joins TRBV6-6 to TRBJ2-2, with D possibly matching TRBD2 (5 bases). The V gene's germline CDR1 is MNHNY and CDR2 SVGAGI (reference sequence). The germline V and J ends were trimmed by 6 bases and 5 bases, with 10 bases remaining between them. The CDR3 contains 13 residues. The CDR3 sequence: CASRKTGTGELFF. Written as DNA, the CDR3 is TGTGCCAGCAGGAAAACGGGGACCGGGGAGCTGTTTTTT.

The genes are TRBV7-3 and TRBJ2-5; 8 bases are shared with TRBD1. The CDR3 is made up of 14 amino acids. The germline V gene has CDR1 SGHTA and CDR2 FQGTGA. V was pared by 5 bases and J by 5 bases, with 7 bases of the junction left unmatched. This chain's CDR3 is CASSPQGARETQYF. In DNA form, the CDR3 reads TGTGCCAGCAGCCCGCAGGGGGCCAGGGAGACCCAGTACTTC.

A few counts support this clone. In nucleotides, the CDR3 is TGTGCCAGCAGAGCCGGGACAGGGGGTTACAATGAGCAGTTCTTC. Its protein is CASRAGTGGYNEQFF. This rearrangement joins TRBV7-9 to TRBJ2-1; 11 bases match TRBD1. The ends lost 6 bases at V and 4 bases at J; junction bases unmatched: 5. The CDR3 totals 15 residues. Germline CDR1 and CDR2: SEHNR and FQNEAQ (reference sequence).

The chain employs TRBV9 and TRBJ1-2; possibly TRBD1 for D (5 bases). The CDR3 is 13 residues long. The germline gives CDR1 SGDLS, CDR2 YYNGEE. The V end lost 4 bases, the J end lost 7 bases, and 14 bases lay between the germline ends. Written as DNA, the CDR3 is TGTGCCAGCAGCCCCCAGGGCGGTCGTGGCTACACCTTC. Protein sequence: CASSPQGGRGYTF.